Below are 4 T cell receptor beta chains sequenced from a single sample in a study of T-cell reconstitution after alpha-beta-depleted transplantation in children. Library preparation (for TCRbeta) was performed with unique molecular identifiers. From the PCR reads, TCRdb called clonotypes with MiXCR, one entry per CDR3 protein. This sample has about 610,000 distinct CDR3 sequences, with roughly a quarter found just once. The specimen was PBMCs, collected before TCRalphabeta/CD19-depleted stem cell transplant. These receptors came from a boy younger than two with Wiskott-Aldrich syndrome, due to receive a stem cell transplant.

The chain carries TRBV4-2 and TRBJ2-1; TRBD2 matches at 9 bases. Unmatched junction bases numbered 4, after V lost 3 bases and J lost 10 bases. Germline V lookup: CDR1 LGHNA, CDR2 YNFKEQ. CDR3 length: 13 amino acids. The CDR3 DNA reads as TGTGCCAGCAGCCAGCCCCTAGCGGGGGAGCAGTTCTTC. It translates to CASSQPLAGEQFF.

The CDR3 loop reads CASSGGTTYNEQFF. DNA for the CDR3: TGTGCCAGCAGCGGGGGGACTACCTACAATGAGCAGTTCTTC. J is TRBJ2-1 and V is TRBV5-6, with TRBD2 matching 7 bases. Germline-derived CDR1 and CDR2 are SGHDT and YYEEEE. The CDR3 runs 14 residues. Trimming cost V 4 bases and J 2 bases; bases outside gene matches: 3.

This chain joins TRBV12-3 or TRBV12-4 and TRBJ2-7; D remains unclear. This CDR3 spans 12 amino acids. V lost 1 base and J lost 7, with 8 bases in between. CDR3 in DNA: TGTGCCAGCAGTTTAGGTACTATTGAGCAGTACTTC. It is translated as CASSLGTIEQYF.

J is TRBJ2-2 and V is TRBV12-3 or TRBV12-4; 10 bases agree with TRBD1. The CDR3 has 16 amino acids. Germline trimming cut 6 bases from V and 7 bases from J; bases unmatched to any gene: 11. CDR3 in amino acids: CASSHNPGQGFGELFF. CDR3 coding DNA: TGTGCCAGCAGCCATAACCCGGGACAGGGGTTCGGGGAGCTGTTTTTT.